This record covers a single T cell receptor beta chain. Its antigen is currently unknown. V lost 2 bases, J lost 0 bases, and 8 bases lay in between. CDR3 length: 14 amino acids. Germline V gene data show CDR1 as MNHNY and CDR2 as SVGAGI (reference sequence). This specimen belongs to a study of graft-versus-host responses after intestinal transplantation. Background on the study: All recipients were given anti-thymocyte globulin induction, and tacrolimus and steroids were then administered for roughly 3 years. Study findings and constraints: High graft-versus-host to host-versus-graft T cell clonal ratios marked allografts of patients with graft-donor macrochimerism. The authors found GvH clones in recipient marrow, some appearing first in ileum or blood.

This table comes from immunoSEQ multiplex PCR, and its TCRdb copy is limited to in-frame clones, with some not included. The data show approximately 50,000 clones, approximately 90% seen once. The chain has TRBV6-6 and TRBJ2-7; D perhaps matches TRBD2 (6 bases). The receptor's source is a human patient who received an intestinal transplant, so some T cells may come from the graft donor. The sequencing here drew on PBMCs, taken 26 days after transplant. The CDR3 region has the DNA TGTGCCAGCAGTTACGACGGGAGCTCCTACGAGCAGTACGTC. Residues: CASSYDGSSYEQYV.